The clone carrying this T cell receptor (beta chain) has ten or more counts. Its matching antigen is unknown. Indicated time point: sample taken at primary tumor resection. The sample is drawn from a study of spatial heterogeneity in lung cancer. V was clipped by 1 base and J by 15 bases; unmatched bases: 11. The V gene's germline CDR1 is SGHAT and CDR2 FQNNGV. This CDR3 region has 14 residues. TCRdb redid the calling of the 5' RACE reads with MiXCR, one entry per CDR3 protein. The sample carries about 27,000 distinct CDR3 sequences, 7% to 7.5% recorded once. Overall study results and limits: In tumors, expanded intratumoral alpha and beta TCR counts tracked mutation counts.

The chain carries TRBV11-2 and TRBJ2-1, with TRBD1 matching 8 bases. The clonotype originates from a male donor with early-stage non-small cell lung cancer. The sequencing here drew on lung tumor tissue, taken at surgery. DNA for the CDR3: TGTGCCAGCAGCTTAGGCCCACGACAGGGGAGACCGTTCTTC. It encodes CASSLGPRQGRPFF.